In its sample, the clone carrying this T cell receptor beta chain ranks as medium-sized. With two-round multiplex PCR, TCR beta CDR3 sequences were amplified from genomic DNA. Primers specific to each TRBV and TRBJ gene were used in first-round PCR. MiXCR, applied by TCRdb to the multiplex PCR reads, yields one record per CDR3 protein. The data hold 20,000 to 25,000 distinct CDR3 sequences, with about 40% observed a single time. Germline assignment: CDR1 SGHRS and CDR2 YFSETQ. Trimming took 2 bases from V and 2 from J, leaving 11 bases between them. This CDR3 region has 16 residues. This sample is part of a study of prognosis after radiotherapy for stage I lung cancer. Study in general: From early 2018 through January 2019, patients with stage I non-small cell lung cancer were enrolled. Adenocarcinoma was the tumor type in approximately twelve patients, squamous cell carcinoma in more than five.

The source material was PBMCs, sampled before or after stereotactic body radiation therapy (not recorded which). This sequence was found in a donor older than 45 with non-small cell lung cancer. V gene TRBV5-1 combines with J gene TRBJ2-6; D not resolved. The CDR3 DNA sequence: TGCGCCAGCAGCTTATTACAATCGGCTGGGGCCAACGTCCTGACTTTC. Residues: CASSLLQSAGANVLTF.